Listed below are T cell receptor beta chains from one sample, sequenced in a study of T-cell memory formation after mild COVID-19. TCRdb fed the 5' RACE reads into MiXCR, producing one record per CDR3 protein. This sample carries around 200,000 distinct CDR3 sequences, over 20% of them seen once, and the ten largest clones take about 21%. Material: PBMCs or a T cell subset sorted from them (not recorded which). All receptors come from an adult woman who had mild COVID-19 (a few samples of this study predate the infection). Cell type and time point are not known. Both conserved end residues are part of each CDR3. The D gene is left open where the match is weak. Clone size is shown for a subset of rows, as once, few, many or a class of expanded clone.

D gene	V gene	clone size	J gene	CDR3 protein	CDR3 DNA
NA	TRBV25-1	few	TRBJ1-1	CASSEYVGGPLNTEAFF	TGTGCCAGCAGTGAATATGTCGGGGGGCCGTTGAACACTGAAGCTTTCTTT
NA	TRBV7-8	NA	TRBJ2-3	CASSLAGVTDTQYF	TGTGCCAGCAGCTTAGCGGGCGTAACAGATACGCAGTATTTT
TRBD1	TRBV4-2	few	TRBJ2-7	CASSQEGQGAGNEQYF	TGTGCCAGCAGCCAAGAGGGACAGGGGGCTGGCAACGAGCAGTACTTC
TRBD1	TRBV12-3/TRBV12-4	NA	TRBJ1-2	CASSSTGGGGYTF	TGTGCCAGCAGTTCCACAGGGGGCGGTGGCTACACCTTC
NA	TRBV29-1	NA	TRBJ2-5	CSVEELGETQYF	TGCAGCGTTGAAGAGCTAGGAGAGACCCAGTACTTC
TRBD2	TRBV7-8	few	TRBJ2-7	CASSLTLSSGSYEQYF	TGTGCCAGCAGCTTAACACTTTCTAGCGGTTCCTACGAGCAGTACTTC
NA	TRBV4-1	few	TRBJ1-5	CASSQLEGIEPQHF	TGCGCCAGCAGCCAACTTGAGGGTATTGAGCCCCAGCATTTT
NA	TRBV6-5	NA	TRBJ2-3	CASSNPRQGLDTQYF	TGTGCCAGCAGCAACCCGAGGCAGGGATTGGATACGCAGTATTTT
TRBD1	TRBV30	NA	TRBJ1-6	CAWSATGQGFSPLHF	TGTGCCTGGAGTGCTACGGGACAGGGATTTTCACCCCTCCACTTT
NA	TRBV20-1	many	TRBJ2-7	CSASSGTYEQYF	TGCAGTGCTAGTTCAGGGACCTACGAGCAGTACTTC
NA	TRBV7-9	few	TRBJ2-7	CASSFPQGPTYEQYF	TGTGCCAGCAGCTTCCCACAGGGTCCGACCTACGAGCAGTACTTC
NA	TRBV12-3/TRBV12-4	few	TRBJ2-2	CASSSSYLGELFF	TGTGCCAGCAGTTCTAGCTATTTAGGGGAGCTGTTTTTT
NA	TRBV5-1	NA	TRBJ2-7	CASSSRVASYEQYF	TGCGCCAGCAGCTCCAGGGTAGCATCCTACGAGCAGTACTTC
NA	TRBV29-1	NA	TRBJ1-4	CSVETPAQGGKLFF	TGCAGCGTTGAGACACCTGCTCAAGGAGGAAAACTGTTTTTT
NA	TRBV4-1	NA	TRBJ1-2	CASSQGISGANYGYTF	TGCGCCAGCAGCCAAGGTATCTCTGGAGCTAACTATGGCTACACCTTC
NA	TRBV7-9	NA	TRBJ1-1	CASSLEFIEGAGPATAFF	TGTGCCAGCAGCTTAGAATTCATTGAAGGTGCGGGCCCCGCGACTGCTTTCTTT
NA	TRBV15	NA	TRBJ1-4	CATAPRGVGEKLFF	TGTGCCACCGCACCTAGGGGGGTAGGAGAAAAACTGTTTTTT
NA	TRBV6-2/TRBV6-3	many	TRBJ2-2	CASTEGPDTGELFF	TGTGCCAGCACTGAGGGACCGGACACCGGGGAGCTGTTTTTT
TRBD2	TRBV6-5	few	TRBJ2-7	CASSYSGGGTYEQYF	TGTGCCAGCAGTTACTCGGGGGGAGGGACCTACGAGCAGTACTTC
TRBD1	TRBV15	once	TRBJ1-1	CATSRDLTGVTEAFF	TGTGCCACCAGCAGAGATCTGACAGGGGTGACTGAAGCTTTCTTT
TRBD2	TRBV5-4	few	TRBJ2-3	CASSLQGLAGGPVDTQYF	TGTGCCAGCAGCTTACAAGGACTAGCGGGGGGTCCGGTAGATACGCAGTATTTT
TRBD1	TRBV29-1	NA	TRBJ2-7	CSVEGKDRGLDEQYF	TGCAGCGTTGAAGGAAAGGACAGGGGGCTGGACGAGCAGTACTTC
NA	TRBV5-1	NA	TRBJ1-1	CASSSPERNTEAFF	TGCGCCAGCAGCTCCCCCGAGCGGAACACTGAAGCTTTCTTT
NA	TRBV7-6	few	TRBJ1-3	CASSLVPGDPDSGNTIYF	TGTGCCAGCAGCTTAGTTCCAGGAGACCCAGACTCTGGAAACACCATATATTTT
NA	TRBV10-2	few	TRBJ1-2	CASSEEFNYGYTF	TGCGCCAGCAGTGAGGAGTTCAACTATGGCTACACCTTC
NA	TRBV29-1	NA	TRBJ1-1	CSVGWAYTEAFF	TGCAGCGTTGGATGGGCCTACACTGAAGCTTTCTTT
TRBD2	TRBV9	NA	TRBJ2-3	CASSTTSGGFSDTQYF	TGTGCCAGCAGCACTACTAGCGGGGGATTTTCAGATACGCAGTATTTT
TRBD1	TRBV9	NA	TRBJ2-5	CASTRSGGTVGETQYF	TGTGCCAGCACCCGATCAGGGGGCACCGTAGGCGAGACCCAGTACTTC
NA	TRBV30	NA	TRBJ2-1	CAWSVPELPEQFF	TGTGCCTGGAGTGTCCCCGAGCTGCCTGAGCAGTTCTTC
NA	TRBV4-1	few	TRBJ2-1	CASSQVSWGKNEQFF	TGCGCCAGCAGCCAAGTAAGCTGGGGGAAGAATGAGCAGTTCTTC
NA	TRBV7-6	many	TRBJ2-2	CASSLAWNTGELFF	TGTGCCAGCAGCTTAGCGTGGAACACCGGGGAGCTGTTTTTT
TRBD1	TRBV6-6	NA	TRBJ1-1	CASSYSGQVNTEAFF	TGTGCCAGCAGTTACTCCGGACAGGTGAACACTGAAGCTTTCTTT
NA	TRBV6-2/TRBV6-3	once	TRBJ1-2	CASGPSTALVRGTF	TGTGCCAGCGGTCCCTCGACAGCCCTGGTAAGGGGCACCTTC
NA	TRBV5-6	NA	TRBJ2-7	CASSTGTGEQYF	TGTGCCAGCAGCACCGGGACCGGCGAGCAGTACTTC
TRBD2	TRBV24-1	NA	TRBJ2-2	CATSSREGLTGELFF	TGTGCCACCAGTTCGCGGGAGGGCCTCACCGGGGAGCTGTTTTTT